A single sample is the source of the 17 T cell receptor beta chains below, sequenced in a study of blood T cell repertoires in COVID-19. Using immunoSEQ multiplex PCR, the repertoire was profiled, and TCRdb retains in-frame clones only, with some absent. The sample has about 40,000 clones; around nine tenths are singletons. The sample taken for sequencing was peripheral blood. Every receptor here comes from a human donor in a cohort sampled during active COVID-19.

The chain recombines TRBV2 with TRBJ1-1, with a tentative D call TRBD1 (6 bases). Trimming pared 6 bases from V and 1 base from J, leaving 9 bases between. The CDR3 totals 13 residues. Germline assignment: CDR1 SNHLY and CDR2 FYNNEI. The CDR3 sequence is CASSGQQNTEAFF. The CDR3 region has the DNA TGTGCCAGCAGCGGACAGCAGAACACTGAAGCTTTCTTT.

The rearrangement uses TRBV23-1 and TRBJ1-4, with 9 bases lining up with TRBD1. TRBV23-1 is noted as an ORF with a role that remains uncertain. The V segment lost 2 bases and the J segment 7 bases; nucleotides outside the gene matches: 5. This CDR3 has 15 amino acids. CDR3 protein: CASSQPQGAGEKLFF. Written as DNA, the CDR3 is TGCGCCAGCAGTCAACCACAGGGGGCTGGTGAAAAACTGTTTTTT.

The chain uses TRBV30 and TRBJ1-2; no clear D. CDR1 is GTSNPN, CDR2 SVGIG, per germline (reference sequence). The CDR3 spans 12 residues. Trimming cost V 7 bases and J 7 bases, with 16 bases left between them. CDR3 DNA sequence: TGTGCCTCATTCAAAAGGCAGCGTGGCTACACCTTC. This translates into CASFKRQRGYTF.

This sequence joins TRBV19 and TRBJ2-7; D not certain. The V gene's germline CDR1 is LNHDA and CDR2 SQIVND (reference sequence). V shed 4 bases and J shed 1 base, with 14 bases lying between them. The CDR3 is 15 amino acids. The CDR3 protein is CASSSQTPSSYEQYF. The CDR3 DNA follows: TGTGCCAGTAGTAGCCAGACTCCTAGTTCCTACGAGCAGTACTTC.

This chain joins TRBV6-5 and TRBJ1-2; D is ambiguous. This CDR3 has 13 amino acids. The germline V and J ends were trimmed by 4 bases and 5 bases, with 11 bases remaining between them. Germline lookup yields CDR1 MNHEY and CDR2 SVGAGI. CDR3 amino acids: CASSWGRGYGYTF. CDR3 in DNA: TGTGCCAGCAGTTGGGGTCGGGGATATGGCTACACCTTC.

This chain links TRBV19 with TRBJ1-2; 8 bases are a match to TRBD1. The CDR3 sequence is 15 residues long. The ends lost 8 bases at V and 6 bases at J; junction bases unmatched: 14. Germline CDR1 reads LNHDA; CDR2 reads SQIVND (reference sequence). The CDR3 DNA follows: TGTGCCAGTGGAGTAGGGCAGGGGGCAGTCGATGGCTACACCTTC. Translated, it gives CASGVGQGAVDGYTF.

V usage is TRBV7-2 and J usage is TRBJ2-5, with 11 bases lining up with TRBD2. The CDR3 is 16 amino acids. The J segment lost 2 bases and the V segment lost 3 bases, leaving 5 bases of the junction unmatched. Germline CDR1 is SGHTA and CDR2 is FQGNSA. CDR3 sequence: CASSLASGGTQETQYF. The CDR3 nucleotides are TGTGCCAGCAGCTTGGCTAGCGGGGGGACTCAAGAGACCCAGTACTTC.

The chain has TRBV4-2 and TRBJ1-6, with TRBD1 identical over 7 bases. The V and J ends lost 4 bases and 6 bases, in that order; junction bases with no gene match: 9. The germline CDR1 and CDR2 sequences are LGHNA and YNFKEQ. The CDR3 runs 16 residues. In DNA form, the CDR3 reads TGTGCCAGCAGCCGAGACCCGGGACAGATTAATTCACCCCTCCACTTT. Amino acid sequence: CASSRDPGQINSPLHF.

This chain uses TRBV4-1 with TRBJ1-5; 8 nucleotides align to TRBD1. Per germline, CDR1 MGHRA and CDR2 YSYEKL. The CDR3 consists of 13 residues. Trimming cost V 4 bases and J 7 bases; bases outside gene matches: 3. CDR3 nucleotides: TGCGCCAGCAGCCTAAGGACAGGGCAGCCCCAGCATTTT. Translated: CASSLRTGQPQHF.

The chain links TRBV30 to TRBJ1-4, with 7 bases that match TRBD1. The CDR3 spans 14 residues. The germline CDR1 and CDR2 sequences are GTSNPN and SVGIG (reference sequence). V lost 5 bases, J lost 2 bases, and 5 bases stayed unmatched. CDR3 nucleotides: TGTGCCTGGTTACGACAGGGCACTAATGAAAAACTGTTTTTT. Translated, it gives CAWLRQGTNEKLFF.

The rearrangement uses TRBV19 and TRBJ1-5, with 7 bases that match TRBD1. The CDR3 covers 14 residues. Germline V gene lookup returns CDR1 LNHDA and CDR2 SQIVND (reference sequence). V lost 5 bases and J lost 6; bases outside the gene matches: 7. CDR3 nucleotides: TGTGCCAGTAGTCCGTCACAGGGGAGTCAGCCCCAGCATTTT. Translation gives CASSPSQGSQPQHF.

With regard to this clone: Mismatch with germline at one junction end may stem from a read error. The chain couples TRBV7-8 to TRBJ2-7; D perhaps matches TRBD2 (6 bases). The CDR3 loop spans 13 amino acids. Germline V gives CDR1 SGHVS, CDR2 FQNEAQ. The CDR3 is CASSLATFYEQYF. The CDR3 region has the DNA TGTGCCAGCAGCCTAGCGACTTTCTACGAGCAGTACTTC.

The J gene is TRBJ1-2, the V gene TRBV18; no clear D gene. CDR3 size: 14 residues. Germline-derived CDR1 and CDR2 are KGHSH and LQKENI. Trimming cost V 2 bases and J 6 bases, with 13 bases left between them. The CDR3 here is CASSPSSGGNGYTF. For the CDR3, the DNA is TGTGCCAGCTCACCATCGTCGGGAGGAAATGGCTACACCTTC.

DNA of the CDR3: TGTGCCGCAAGGGGAGGGACTAGCGTGGGGCAAGAGACCCAGTACTTC. Its translation is CAARGGTSVGQETQYF. The V gene is TRBV10-3, the J gene TRBJ2-5; 10 bases are a match to TRBD2. Per germline, CDR1 ENHRY and CDR2 SYGVKD. The trim removed 11 bases at V and 2 bases at J, leaving 14 bases unmatched. The CDR3 spans 16 residues.

The chain is built from TRBV6-5 and TRBJ2-3; no clear D gene. The V and J ends lost 5 bases and 1 base respectively, with 10 bases between them. Per germline, CDR1 MNHEY and CDR2 SVGAGI. This CDR3 contains 14 residues. The CDR3 DNA reads TGTGCCAGCAGTCTAGACCTCGGCACAGATACGCAGTATTTT. This encodes CASSLDLGTDTQYF.

The chain couples TRBV5-1 to TRBJ2-6; possibly TRBD2 for D (5 bases). The V gene lost 4 bases and the J gene lost 1 base, with 9 bases spanning the gap. Germline loops: CDR1 SGHRS, CDR2 YFSETQ. This CDR3 contains 15 residues. The CDR3 region has the DNA TGCGCCAGCAGCACCACTAGTTCTGGGGCCAACGTCCTGACTTTC. Protein: CASSTTSSGANVLTF. The full variable domain, with the rest looked up from reference TRBV5-1 and TRBJ2-6, is KAGVTQTPRYLIKTRGQQVTLSCSPISGHRSVSWYQQTPGQGLQFLFEYFSETQRNKGNFPGRFSGRQFSNSRSEMNVSTLELGDSALYLCASSTTSSGANVLTFGAGSRLTVL.

The J gene is TRBJ1-2, the V gene TRBV30; the D is unclear. With 1 base removed from V and 5 bases from J, the gap between germline ends came to 11 bases. The CDR3 contains 13 residues. Germline V CDR1 and CDR2: GTSNPN, SVGIG (reference sequence). The CDR3: CAWSGSVRYGYTF. The CDR3 DNA follows: TGTGCCTGGAGTGGTTCAGTACGATATGGCTACACCTTC. The full variable domain, in which reference TRBV30 and TRBJ1-2 provide the parts outside the CDR3, is SQTIHQWPATLVQPVGSPLSLECTVEGTSNPNLYWYRQAAGRGLQLLFYSVGIGQISSEVPQNLSASRPQDRQFILSSKKLLLSDSGFYLCAWSGSVRYGYTFGSGTRLTVV.